The T cell receptor beta chain under discussion was sequenced for a study of shared clonotypes between healthy human individuals. Study outcomes and limitations: Unshared clonotypes carried lower generation probabilities than those common to all four donors. Only blood was sampled; tissue repertoires likely differ. When naive CD4 clonotypes were compared across a few donors, approximately 5% were shared.

Repertoires were generated with immunoSEQ multiplex PCR, while TCRdb's copy carries only in-frame clones and drops some. This sample has some 2.4 million clones, with more than 85% found just once. Of note for this clone: What it recognizes is unknown. Other DNA sequences within the sample encode an identical CDR3.

The germline V gene has CDR1 MNHEY and CDR2 SVGAGI. V shed 0 bases and J shed 4 bases, with 3 bases lying between them. There are 12 residues in the CDR3. This TCR was sampled from a man aged 18-30 years in good health. Some clones in this sample may be carry-over from other donors' samples. The sample taken for sequencing was naive CD4+ T cells from PBMCs. Sample subset: CD45RA+ positively selected. This sequence joins TRBV6-5 and TRBJ1-2; D remains unclear. DNA of the CDR3: TGTGCCAGCAGTTACTCCGGCTATGGCTACACCTTC. This sequence encodes CASSYSGYGYTF.